The source of this T cell receptor (beta chain) is a study of T-cell reconstitution after alpha-beta-depleted transplantation in children. Study-wide findings and caveats: Counts and diversity of T cells one year after transplant came mostly from newly produced T cells. Alpha-beta T cells present about two months after transplant were reported to originate from several hundred expanded graft clones. Some patients showed high day-60 TCRbeta diversity, which derived from surviving recipient T cells and thymic progenitors.

The CDR3 is made up of 15 amino acids. CDR1 is DFQATT and CDR2 is SNEGSKA in the germline V gene (reference sequence). The J segment lost 4 bases and the V segment lost 3 bases, leaving 6 bases of the junction unmatched. A remark on this clonotype: Its antigen is still unknown.

Library preparation (for TCRbeta) was performed with unique molecular identifiers. TCRdb re-called the PCR reads through MiXCR, storing one row per CDR3 protein. Of 750,000 to 950,000 distinct CDR3 sequences in the sample, around 17% were seen once. This sequence originates from a male patient under 18 who had a stem cell transplant for acute lymphoblastic leukemia, so the T cells may come from the graft donor. This chain uses TRBV20-1 with TRBJ2-1, with 10 bases that match TRBD1. The input for sequencing was PBMCs, mostly from graft donor cells, taken 360 days after TCRalphabeta/CD19-depleted stem cell transplant. As DNA, the CDR3 is TGCAGTGCTAGGCGGGACAGGGGACTTTACAATGAGCAGTTCTTC. This encodes CSARRDRGLYNEQFF.